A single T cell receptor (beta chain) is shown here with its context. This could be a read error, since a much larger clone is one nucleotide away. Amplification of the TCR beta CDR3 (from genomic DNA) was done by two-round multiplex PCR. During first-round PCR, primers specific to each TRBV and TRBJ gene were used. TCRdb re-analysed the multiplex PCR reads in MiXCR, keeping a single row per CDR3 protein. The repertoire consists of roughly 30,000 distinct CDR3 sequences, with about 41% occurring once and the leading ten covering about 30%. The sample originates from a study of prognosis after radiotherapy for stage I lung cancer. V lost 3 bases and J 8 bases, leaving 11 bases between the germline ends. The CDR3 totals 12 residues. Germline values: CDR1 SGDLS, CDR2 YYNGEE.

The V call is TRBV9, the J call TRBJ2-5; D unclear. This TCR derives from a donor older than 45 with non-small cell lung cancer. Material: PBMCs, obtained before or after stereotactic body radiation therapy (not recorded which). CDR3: CASSDRWDTQYF. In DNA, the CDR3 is TGTGCCAGCAGCGATAGGTGGGATACCCAGTACTTC.